The 10 T cell receptor beta chains reported below all come from one sample, sequenced in a study of persistence of HIV-infected CD4 T cells. What these receptors recognize is not known. Stimulation used about 9.5 ug/mL lysate from CMV-infected fibroblasts. CD40L/CD69 double-negative CD45RO-high memory CD4+ T cells were collected. This was the immunoSEQ version 4 assay in survey mode. Sequencing used immunoSEQ multiplex PCR; TCRdb keeps in-frame clones, though not all of them. The profile shows more than 30,000 clones, over 80% of them singletons. The sequencing here drew on CD4+ T cells sorted from PBMCs after roughly 17-hour stimulation, taken from a patient who received antiretroviral therapy. These receptors originate from an adult man with HIV who was CMV-seropositive.

This clone was seen a handful of times. The rearrangement links TRBV6-5 to TRBJ1-4, with unresolved D. Germline assignment: CDR1 MNHEY and CDR2 SVGAGI. The V end lost 8 bases, the J end lost 4 bases, and 2 bases lay between the germline ends. The CDR3 covers 10 residues. CDR3 amino acids: CASFNEKLFF. The CDR3 region has the DNA TGTGCCAGCTTTAATGAAAAACTGTTTTTT.

This clone was seen a few times. The CDR3 sequence: CAISGRPDLYNEQFF. The DNA of the CDR3 is TGTGCCATCAGTGGGCGCCCCGACCTTTACAATGAGCAGTTCTTC. This chain joins TRBV10-3 and TRBJ2-1; D is ambiguous. Germline values: CDR1 ENHRY, CDR2 SYGVKD. The V gene lost 4 bases and the J gene lost 4 bases, with 14 bases spanning the gap. The CDR3 sequence is 15 residues long.

The V call is TRBV19, the J call TRBJ2-1; 10 bases agree with TRBD2. V lost 8 bases and J lost 7; bases outside the gene matches: 17. This CDR3 spans 17 amino acids. Germline CDR1 is LNHDA and CDR2 is SQIVND (reference sequence). For the CDR3, the DNA is TGTGCCAGTTCCATTTCAGGGGGCACTAGCGGGGTAAATGAGCAGTTCTTC. It translates to CASSISGGTSGVNEQFF.

The chain uses TRBV18 and TRBJ2-1; 9 bases are a match to TRBD2. This CDR3 contains 13 residues. CDR1 and CDR2 (germline): KGHSH, LQKENI. J was trimmed by 10 bases and V by 5 bases; bases with no gene match: 6. The CDR3 DNA reads as TGTGCCAGCTCAAGCGACCTAGCGGGGGAGCAGTTCTTC. Translated, it gives CASSSDLAGEQFF. Full variable domain (rest looked up from reference TRBV18 and TRBJ2-1): NAGVMQNPRHLVRRRGQEARLRCSPMKGHSHVYWYRQLPEEGLKFMVYLQKENIIDESGMPKERFSAEFPKEGPSILRIQQVVRGDSAAYFCASSSDLAGEQFFGPGTRLTVL.

The chain couples TRBV10-2 to TRBJ1-1, with TRBD1 as a possible D gene (5 bases). This CDR3 has 16 amino acids. The germline V gene encodes CDR1 WSHSY and CDR2 SAAADI. V was pared by 8 bases and J by 0 bases, with 19 bases between. CDR3 nucleotides: TGCGCCAGCGGTAAAGACAGACAAGCAATGAACACTGAAGCTTTCTTT. It encodes CASGKDRQAMNTEAFF.

The chain is built from TRBV5-1 and TRBJ2-7; the match to TRBD1 covers 8 bases. The J segment lost 2 bases and the V segment lost 6 bases, leaving 7 bases of the junction unmatched. CDR3 length: 14 amino acids. Per germline, CDR1 SGHRS and CDR2 YFSETQ. CDR3 sequence reads: CASNPGQETYEQYF. The CDR3 DNA follows: TGCGCCAGCAATCCGGGACAGGAGACCTACGAGCAGTACTTC.

CDR3 nucleotides: TGTGCCAGTAGTATCCGACAGGGGTTCTACGAGCAGTACTTC. Protein: CASSIRQGFYEQYF. This chain joins TRBV19 and TRBJ2-7; 8 bases are shared with TRBD1. The CDR3 has 14 residues. With 3 bases clipped from V and 3 bases from J, the junction kept 4 bases outside the gene matches. Germline CDR1 and CDR2: LNHDA and SQIVND (reference sequence).

Comment on this clone: Other nucleotide sequences in the sample specify the same CDR3. The chain recombines TRBV15 with TRBJ2-7; no firm D call. Trimming cost V 0 bases and J 3 bases, with 9 bases left between them. Germline CDR1 LNHNV, CDR2 YYDKDF (reference sequence). There are 14 residues in the CDR3. CDR3 sequence reads: CATSREAGVYEQYF. CDR3 in DNA: TGTGCCACCAGCAGAGAGGCAGGAGTCTACGAGCAGTACTTC.

V is TRBV7-2 and J is TRBJ2-7, with 9 bases fitting TRBD1. This CDR3 comprises 15 residues. CDR1 and CDR2 (germline): SGHTA, FQGNSA. Germline trimming cut 5 bases from V and 5 bases from J; bases unmatched to any gene: 10. Written as DNA, the CDR3 is TGTGCCAGCAGCACCGGGACAGGGAAAACTAACGAGCAGTACTTC. Translating gives CASSTGTGKTNEQYF.

This chain links TRBV12-3 or TRBV12-4 with TRBJ1-1; 7 bases align to TRBD1. The CDR3 consists of 13 residues. Trimming removed 6 bases from V and 4 bases from J; junction bases left unmatched: 5. CDR3 nucleotide sequence: TGTGCCAGCAGCCCGACAGGGACCACTGAAGCTTTCTTT. This translates into CASSPTGTTEAFF.